This T cell receptor (beta chain) was captured by sequencing in a study of T-cell reconstitution after alpha-beta-depleted transplantation in children. Germline loops: CDR1 ENHRY, CDR2 SYGVKD. CDR3 size: 13 residues. Deletions cut 3 bases from V and 4 bases from J, with 9 bases between. TCRbeta library construction was performed incorporating unique molecular identifiers. Via MiXCR, TCRdb re-called the PCR reads, giving one row per CDR3 protein. This table has fewer than 550,000 distinct CDR3 sequences, roughly a tenth appearing once. The sequences come from PBMCs from the stem cell graft donor, collected from the stem cell graft. This clonotype originated in a human donor who donated a stem cell graft to a child with acute myeloid leukemia. The chain uses TRBV10-3 and TRBJ1-1; D ambiguous. DNA of the CDR3: TGTGCCATCAGTGATGTCGACGGCACTGAAGCTTTCTTT. Protein: CAISDVDGTEAFF.